The present TCR beta chain was sequenced within a study of control samples from healthy donors and cancer patients. This CDR3 contains 18 residues. V trimming: 4 bases; J trimming: 1 base; junction bases outside the gene matches: 14. Germline CDR1 and CDR2: SGHAT and FQNNGV. This table comes from immunoSEQ multiplex PCR, and its TCRdb copy is limited to in-frame clones, with some not included. The repertoire consists of about 98,000 clones, with approximately 80% occurring once and the leading ten covering about 11%. The specimen sequenced was blood. The origin of this receptor is a woman aged 30 to 39 in good health. The V and J genes are TRBV11-2 and TRBJ2-7; 9 bases match TRBD1. CDR3 sequence reads: CASSSGQGQMGWSYEQYF. In DNA form, the CDR3 reads TGTGCCAGCAGCTCGGGACAGGGACAAATGGGGTGGTCCTACGAGCAGTACTTC. The whole variable domain, filled in from reference TRBV11-2 and TRBJ2-7, reads EAGVAQSPRYKIIEKRQSVAFWCNPISGHATLYWYQQILGQGPKLLIQFQNNGVVDDSQLPKDRFSAERLKGVDSTLKIQPAKLEDSAVYLCASSSGQGQMGWSYEQYFGPGTRLTVT.